The present entry profiles one T cell receptor beta chain with its context. The entry originates in a study of cytomegalovirus exposure and HLA in healthy donors. At collection, donors were nominally healthy, but unrecorded immune exposures were probable. Germline V CDR1 and CDR2: SEHNR, FQNEAQ (reference sequence). The CDR3 sequence is 14 residues long. Trimming took 5 bases from V and 2 from J; bases not matched to a gene: 5. The study ran its PCR with 60 Vbeta and 13 Jbeta primers. Repertoires were generated with immunoSEQ multiplex PCR, while TCRdb's copy carries only in-frame clones and drops some. Among roughly 200,000 clones listed, approximately 78% were seen once.

The clonotype was recovered from a woman in her twenties or thirties in good health and CMV-seropositive. The sample comprised PBMCs. The rearrangement links TRBV7-9 to TRBJ2-7; 8 bases agree with TRBD1. The CDR3 DNA reads TGTGCCAGCAGCGGCGAACAGGGGGCCTACGAGCAGTACTTC. Its protein product is CASSGEQGAYEQYF.